This T cell receptor (beta chain) was identified during a study of cytotoxic CD8 clonotypes in ibrutinib-treated CLL. CDR1 SGHKS and CDR2 YYEKEE come from the germline V gene (reference sequence). V was shortened by 7 bases and J by 3 bases, with 16 bases between the two germline ends. This CDR3 is 15 amino acids long. Profiling relied on immunoSEQ multiplex PCR, and the TCRdb table lists in-frame clones only, not all of them. This sample carries fewer than 100,000 clones, more than 70% of them seen once, and the ten largest clones take around 5%. The sequence came from a human donor with chronic lymphocytic leukemia. The input for sequencing was PBMCs, taken before ibrutinib treatment. The J gene is TRBJ1-4, the V gene TRBV5-5; D possibly corresponds to TRBD1 (6 bases). CDR3 protein: CASGPQGFANEKLFF. CDR3 DNA: TGTGCCAGCGGCCCCCAGGGGTTTGCTAATGAAAAACTGTTTTTT.